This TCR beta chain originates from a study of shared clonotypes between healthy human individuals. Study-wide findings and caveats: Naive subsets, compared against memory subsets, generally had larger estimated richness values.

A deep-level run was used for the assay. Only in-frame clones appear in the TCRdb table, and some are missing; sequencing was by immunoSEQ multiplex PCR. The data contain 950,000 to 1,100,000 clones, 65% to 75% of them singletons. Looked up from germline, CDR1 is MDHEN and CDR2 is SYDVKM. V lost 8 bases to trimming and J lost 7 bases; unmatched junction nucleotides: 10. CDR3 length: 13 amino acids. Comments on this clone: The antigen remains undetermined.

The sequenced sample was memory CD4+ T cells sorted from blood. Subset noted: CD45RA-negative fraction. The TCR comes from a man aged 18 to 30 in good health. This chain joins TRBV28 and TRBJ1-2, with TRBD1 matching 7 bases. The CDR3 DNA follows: TGTGCCAGCTGGGACAGACTATCGGGTGGCTACACCTTC. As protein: CASWDRLSGGYTF.